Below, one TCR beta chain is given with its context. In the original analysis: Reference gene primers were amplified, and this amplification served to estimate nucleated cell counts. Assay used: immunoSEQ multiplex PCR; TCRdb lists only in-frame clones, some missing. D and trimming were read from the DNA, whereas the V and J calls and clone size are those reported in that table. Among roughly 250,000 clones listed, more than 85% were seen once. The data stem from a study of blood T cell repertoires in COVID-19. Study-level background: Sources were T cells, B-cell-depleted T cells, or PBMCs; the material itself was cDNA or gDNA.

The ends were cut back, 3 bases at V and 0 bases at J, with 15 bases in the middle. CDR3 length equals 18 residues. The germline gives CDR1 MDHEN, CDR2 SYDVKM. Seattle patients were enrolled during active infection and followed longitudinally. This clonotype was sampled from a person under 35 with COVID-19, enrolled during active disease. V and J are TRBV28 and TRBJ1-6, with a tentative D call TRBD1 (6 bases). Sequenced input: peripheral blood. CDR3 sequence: CASSFGRGLSSYNSPLHF. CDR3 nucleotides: TGTGCCAGCAGTTTCGGCAGGGGCTTGAGCTCCTATAATTCACCCCTCCACTTT.